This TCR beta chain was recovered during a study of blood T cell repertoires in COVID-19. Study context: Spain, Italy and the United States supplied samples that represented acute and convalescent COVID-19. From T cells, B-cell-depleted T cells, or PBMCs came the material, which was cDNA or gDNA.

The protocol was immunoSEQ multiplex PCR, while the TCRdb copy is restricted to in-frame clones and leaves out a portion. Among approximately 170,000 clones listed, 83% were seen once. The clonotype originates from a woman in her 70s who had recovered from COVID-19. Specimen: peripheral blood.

The CDR3 sequence: CASSPGQGSGELFF. CDR3 DNA sequence: TGCGCCAGCAGTCCGGGACAGGGGTCCGGGGAGCTGTTTTTT. The V call is TRBV10-1, the J call TRBJ2-2; 10 nucleotides align to TRBD1. The germline gives CDR1 WNHNN, CDR2 SYGVQD (reference sequence). V lost 5 bases to trimming and J lost 6 bases; unmatched junction nucleotides: 3. The CDR3 contains 14 residues.